This TCR beta chain stems from a study of blood T cells in healthy people across ages. The extraction recovered at least 5.5 micrograms of total RNA per sample. Combining a sample-barcoded 5' primer with a J-beta primer mix, a second PCR ran for about 7 to 11 cycles. One entry per CDR3 protein, called by TCRdb with MiXCR from the 5' RACE reads. Among roughly 2 million distinct CDR3 sequences listed, about 49% were seen once. V lost 11 bases to trimming and J lost 3 bases, with 24 bases between them. This CDR3 has 16 residues. The germline V gene has CDR1 MNHNS and CDR2 SASEGT. Sample: blood. This TCR was recovered from a woman aged 35 to 49 in good health. This rearrangement joins TRBV6-1 to TRBJ2-3, with D hard to call. CDR3 protein: CASVGFPRQATDTQYF. The CDR3 bases are TGTGCCTCAGTCGGGTTCCCTCGTCAAGCGACAGATACGCAGTATTTT.